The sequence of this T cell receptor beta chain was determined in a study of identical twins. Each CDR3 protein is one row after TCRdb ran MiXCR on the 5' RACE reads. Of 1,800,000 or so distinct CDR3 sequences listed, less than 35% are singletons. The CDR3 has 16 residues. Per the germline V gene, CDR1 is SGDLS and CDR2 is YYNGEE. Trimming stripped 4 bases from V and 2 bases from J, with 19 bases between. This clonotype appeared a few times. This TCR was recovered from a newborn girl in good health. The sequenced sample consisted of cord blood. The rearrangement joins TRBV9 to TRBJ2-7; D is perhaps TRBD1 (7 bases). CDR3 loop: CASSPSGGTVPYEQYF. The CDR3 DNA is TGTGCCAGCAGCCCTAGTGGGGGGACAGTCCCCTACGAGCAGTACTTC.